This T cell receptor (beta chain) was sequenced in a study of blood T cells in healthy people across ages. Study-wide context: With template switching, about one barcoded beta molecule was captured per two T cells. Broader study findings: Observed TCR beta diversity showed a strong correlation with the percentage of naive T cells as measured by flow cytometry.

Using a J-beta primer mix together with a sample-barcoded 5' primer, a second PCR was run for roughly 6 to 11 cycles. Every molecule of cDNA carried a tag from a template-switch adaptor with 12 random nucleotides. TCRdb re-analysed the 5' RACE reads in MiXCR, keeping a single row per CDR3 protein. The sample includes 890,000 or so distinct CDR3 sequences, 62% of them seen just once. Losses at the gene ends were 5 bases for V and 0 bases for J; bases not matched to a gene: 4. The CDR3 loop spans 16 amino acids. On this clonotype itself: Its antigen is as yet unknown.

This TCR was recovered from a man aged 25-40 years in good health. The rearrangement joins TRBV12-3 or TRBV12-4 to TRBJ2-7; TRBD2 matches at 13 bases. Material for sequencing was blood. This CDR3 is CASSTGLAGASYEQYF. DNA for the CDR3: TGTGCCAGCAGTACAGGACTAGCGGGGGCCTCCTACGAGCAGTACTTC.